Listed below are T cell receptor beta chains from one sample, sequenced in a study of T cell repertoires in cytomegalovirus infection. TCRdb called the reads again in MiXCR, with one record for every CDR3 protein. Of more than 400,000 distinct CDR3 sequences in the sample, approximately 26% were seen once. The sequenced sample consisted of PBMCs. The receptor source for this set is a human donor in good health (CMV status not recorded). Some clones in this sample may be carry-over from other donors' samples. Both conserved end residues are part of each CDR3. A D gene is named only where the DNA matches it firmly. Not all rows give a size; the values are once, few, many and, for expanded clones, a class.

clone size: NA; J gene: TRBJ1-6; D gene: NA; V gene: TRBV7-8; CDR3 protein: CASSLLRGRSPLHF; CDR3 DNA: TGTGCCAGCAGCTTATTGAGGGGGAGATCACCCCTCCACTTT
clone size: NA; J gene: TRBJ2-2; D gene: NA; V gene: TRBV25-1; CDR3 protein: CASRGSSNTGELFF; CDR3 DNA: TGTGCCAGCCGCGGATCAAGTAACACCGGGGAGCTGTTTTTT
clone size: NA; J gene: TRBJ2-3; D gene: NA; V gene: TRBV15; CDR3 protein: CATSAGDTDTQYF; CDR3 DNA: TGTGCCACCAGTGCGGGTGATACAGATACGCAGTATTTT
clone size: few; J gene: TRBJ2-1; D gene: NA; V gene: TRBV20-1; CDR3 protein: CSASPISGRSYNEQFF; CDR3 DNA: TGCAGTGCCAGCCCTATTAGCGGACGCTCCTACAATGAGCAGTTCTTC
clone size: few; J gene: TRBJ2-7; D gene: NA; V gene: TRBV10-2; CDR3 protein: CASRDIRTEQYF; CDR3 DNA: TGCGCCAGCAGGGATATTCGGACCGAGCAGTACTTC
clone size: NA; J gene: TRBJ1-4; D gene: NA; V gene: TRBV2; CDR3 protein: CASSDRQTNEKLFF; CDR3 DNA: TGTGCCAGCAGTGACAGGCAGACTAATGAAAAACTGTTTTTT
clone size: few; J gene: TRBJ2-7; D gene: NA; V gene: TRBV6-5; CDR3 protein: CASRTPGSYEQYF; CDR3 DNA: TGTGCCAGCAGGACTCCGGGCTCCTACGAGCAGTACTTC
clone size: NA; J gene: TRBJ1-2; D gene: NA; V gene: TRBV15; CDR3 protein: CATSSTSNYGYTF; CDR3 DNA: TGTGCCACCAGCAGTACCTCAAACTATGGCTACACCTTC
clone size: many; J gene: TRBJ1-3; D gene: TRBD1; V gene: TRBV7-8; CDR3 protein: CASSLGGQGAYTIYF; CDR3 DNA: TGTGCCAGCAGCTTAGGGGGGCAGGGGGCATACACCATATATTTT
clone size: NA; J gene: TRBJ2-3; D gene: NA; V gene: TRBV20-1; CDR3 protein: CSATNPETSTDTQYF; CDR3 DNA: TGCAGTGCAACAAACCCAGAAACTAGCACAGATACGCAGTATTTT
clone size: few; J gene: TRBJ2-2; D gene: NA; V gene: TRBV11-3; CDR3 protein: CASSYLAAGELFF; CDR3 DNA: TGTGCCAGCAGCTATTTAGCGGCCGGGGAGCTGTTTTTT
clone size: few; J gene: TRBJ2-1; D gene: TRBD2; V gene: TRBV6-2/TRBV6-3; CDR3 protein: CASRRLTSGSYNEQFF; CDR3 DNA: TGTGCCAGCAGACGACTGACTAGCGGGAGTTACAATGAGCAGTTCTTC
clone size: NA; J gene: TRBJ1-1; D gene: TRBD1; V gene: TRBV6-2/TRBV6-3; CDR3 protein: CASRTRDRGHQAFF; CDR3 DNA: TGTGCCAGCAGAACCCGGGACAGGGGGCATCAAGCTTTCTTT
clone size: many; J gene: TRBJ2-1; D gene: NA; V gene: TRBV7-2; CDR3 protein: CASSWFPSTYNEQFF; CDR3 DNA: TGTGCCAGCAGCTGGTTTCCCTCAACCTACAATGAGCAGTTCTTC
clone size: NA; J gene: TRBJ1-1; D gene: NA; V gene: TRBV27; CDR3 protein: CASSLSFLMDTEAFF; CDR3 DNA: TGTGCCAGCAGTTTATCGTTTCTTATGGACACTGAAGCTTTCTTT
clone size: few; J gene: TRBJ1-1; D gene: NA; V gene: TRBV6-2/TRBV6-3; CDR3 protein: CASTPQPGRAEAFF; CDR3 DNA: TGTGCCAGCACTCCCCAACCGGGGCGGGCTGAAGCTTTCTTT
clone size: few; J gene: TRBJ2-1; D gene: NA; V gene: TRBV11-3; CDR3 protein: CASSFRAASLLDNEQFF; CDR3 DNA: TGTGCCAGCAGCTTTAGAGCAGCTTCACTCCTAGACAATGAGCAGTTCTTC
clone size: few; J gene: TRBJ1-4; D gene: NA; V gene: TRBV7-9; CDR3 protein: CASGRGATNEKLFF; CDR3 DNA: TGTGCCAGCGGGCGAGGGGCAACTAATGAAAAACTGTTTTTT
clone size: many; J gene: TRBJ2-5; D gene: TRBD2; V gene: TRBV7-2; CDR3 protein: CASSRNSGGGTQYF; CDR3 DNA: TGTGCCAGCAGCCGGAACTCGGGGGGAGGGACCCAGTACTTC
clone size: few; J gene: TRBJ1-2; D gene: NA; V gene: TRBV5-6; CDR3 protein: CASSSLGYGYTF; CDR3 DNA: TGTGCCAGCAGCTCCCTCGGATATGGCTACACCTTC
clone size: NA; J gene: TRBJ1-2; D gene: TRBD1; V gene: TRBV15; CDR3 protein: CATSREVKAGGNYGYTF; CDR3 DNA: TGTGCCACCAGCAGAGAGGTGAAGGCAGGGGGAAACTATGGCTACACCTTC
clone size: few; J gene: TRBJ1-2; D gene: TRBD1; V gene: TRBV7-9; CDR3 protein: CASSLSTGAYGYTF; CDR3 DNA: TGTGCCAGCAGCTTATCTACAGGGGCCTATGGCTACACCTTC
clone size: many; J gene: TRBJ2-1; D gene: NA; V gene: TRBV7-9; CDR3 protein: CASSRASRDTLDEQFF; CDR3 DNA: TGTGCCAGCAGTCGCGCGTCCCGGGACACCCTGGATGAGCAGTTCTTC
clone size: NA; J gene: TRBJ1-2; D gene: NA; V gene: TRBV7-6; CDR3 protein: CASSYEGEFGYTF; CDR3 DNA: TGTGCCAGCAGCTATGAGGGGGAGTTTGGCTACACCTTC
clone size: few; J gene: TRBJ2-2; D gene: TRBD2; V gene: TRBV19; CDR3 protein: CASRWGSGRSVHTGELFF; CDR3 DNA: TGTGCCAGTAGATGGGGTAGCGGGAGGTCCGTGCACACCGGGGAGCTGTTTTTT
clone size: once; J gene: TRBJ2-7; D gene: NA; V gene: TRBV4-1; CDR3 protein: CASSQVGGGHYEQYF; CDR3 DNA: TGCGCCAGCAGCCAAGTCGGCGGGGGACACTACGAGCAGTACTTC
clone size: few; J gene: TRBJ1-1; D gene: NA; V gene: TRBV11-1; CDR3 protein: CASSKEGAGDTEAFF; CDR3 DNA: TGTGCCAGCAGCAAGGAAGGGGCCGGCGACACTGAAGCTTTCTTT
clone size: NA; J gene: TRBJ2-1; D gene: TRBD2; V gene: TRBV12-3/TRBV12-4; CDR3 protein: CASTFSGSGYNEQFF; CDR3 DNA: TGTGCCAGCACCTTTAGCGGGAGCGGCTACAATGAGCAGTTCTTC
clone size: NA; J gene: TRBJ1-2; D gene: TRBD1; V gene: TRBV7-9; CDR3 protein: CASSQPDRGYGYTF; CDR3 DNA: TGTGCCAGCAGCCAACCGGACAGGGGCTATGGCTACACCTTC
clone size: NA; J gene: TRBJ1-4; D gene: NA; V gene: TRBV6-6; CDR3 protein: CASSRDTEKLFF; CDR3 DNA: TGTGCCAGCAGTCGGGACACCGAAAAACTGTTTTTT
clone size: many; J gene: TRBJ2-1; D gene: TRBD2; V gene: TRBV6-2/TRBV6-3; CDR3 protein: CASSYGTRAEQFF; CDR3 DNA: TGTGCCAGCAGTTACGGGACTAGGGCTGAGCAGTTCTTC
clone size: few; J gene: TRBJ2-1; D gene: NA; V gene: TRBV19; CDR3 protein: CASIMGAEQFF; CDR3 DNA: TGTGCCAGCATTATGGGTGCTGAGCAGTTCTTC
clone size: NA; J gene: TRBJ2-1; D gene: NA; V gene: TRBV30; CDR3 protein: CAWRPTEYNEQFF; CDR3 DNA: TGTGCCTGGAGGCCGACTGAGTACAATGAGCAGTTCTTC
clone size: NA; J gene: TRBJ2-3; D gene: NA; V gene: TRBV20-1; CDR3 protein: CSARDSRAYPTDTQYF; CDR3 DNA: TGCAGTGCTAGAGATTCTCGGGCATACCCCACAGATACGCAGTATTTT
clone size: few; J gene: TRBJ2-6; D gene: NA; V gene: TRBV6-2/TRBV6-3; CDR3 protein: CASHSGAGANVLTF; CDR3 DNA: TGTGCCAGCCATTCAGGGGCTGGGGCCAACGTCCTGACTTTC
clone size: many; J gene: TRBJ2-5; D gene: NA; V gene: TRBV7-2; CDR3 protein: CASSTSTASSTQYF; CDR3 DNA: NA
clone size: once; J gene: TRBJ2-1; D gene: NA; V gene: TRBV19; CDR3 protein: CASSTTGAKNGGEQFF; CDR3 DNA: TGTGCCAGTAGTACGACCGGGGCTAAGAATGGTGGTGAGCAGTTCTTC
clone size: NA; J gene: TRBJ2-1; D gene: TRBD2; V gene: TRBV6-1; CDR3 protein: CASSPRGLAGGLAYNEQFF; CDR3 DNA: TGTGCCAGCAGCCCCCGGGGGCTAGCGGGAGGACTTGCCTACAATGAGCAGTTCTTC
clone size: NA; J gene: TRBJ1-1; D gene: NA; V gene: TRBV29-1; CDR3 protein: CSAVRGGGNTEAFF; CDR3 DNA: TGCAGCGCCGTAAGGGGCGGGGGGAACACTGAAGCTTTCTTT
clone size: few; J gene: TRBJ2-7; D gene: TRBD2; V gene: TRBV4-1; CDR3 protein: CASSQAMTSGTHEQYF; CDR3 DNA: TGCGCCAGCAGCCAAGCCATGACTAGCGGGACCCACGAGCAGTACTTC
clone size: many; J gene: TRBJ2-6; D gene: NA; V gene: TRBV7-6; CDR3 protein: CASSRNYQGLTSGANVLTF; CDR3 DNA: TGTGCCAGCAGCCGCAATTATCAGGGACTGACCTCTGGGGCCAACGTCCTGACTTTC
clone size: NA; J gene: TRBJ2-1; D gene: NA; V gene: TRBV28; CDR3 protein: CASSTMGQLYNEQFF; CDR3 DNA: TGTGCCAGCAGTACGATGGGACAACTATACAATGAGCAGTTCTTC
clone size: few; J gene: TRBJ2-6; D gene: NA; V gene: TRBV12-3/TRBV12-4; CDR3 protein: CASRNGLFPGANVLTF; CDR3 DNA: TGTGCCAGCAGGAACGGACTCTTTCCTGGGGCCAACGTCCTGACTTTC
clone size: NA; J gene: TRBJ1-1; D gene: NA; V gene: TRBV5-1; CDR3 protein: CASSLSQGRIEAFF; CDR3 DNA: TGCGCCAGCAGCTTGTCTCAGGGGCGGATTGAAGCTTTCTTT
clone size: NA; J gene: TRBJ1-1; D gene: NA; V gene: TRBV19; CDR3 protein: CASSIDLFQGRYTEAFF; CDR3 DNA: TGTGCCAGTAGTATAGATCTGTTTCAGGGGAGGTACACTGAAGCTTTCTTT
clone size: NA; J gene: TRBJ2-1; D gene: NA; V gene: TRBV7-9; CDR3 protein: CASSIQALPDDEQFF; CDR3 DNA: TGTGCCAGCAGCATACAGGCCCTCCCAGACGATGAGCAGTTCTTC
clone size: few; J gene: TRBJ2-5; D gene: TRBD1; V gene: TRBV7-9; CDR3 protein: CASSVGQTSGQETQYF; CDR3 DNA: TGTGCCAGCAGCGTGGGACAGACTTCAGGGCAAGAGACCCAGTACTTC
clone size: NA; J gene: TRBJ1-2; D gene: NA; V gene: TRBV10-3; CDR3 protein: CAISVELRNYGYTF; CDR3 DNA: TGTGCCATCAGTGTTGAGTTAAGGAACTATGGCTACACCTTC
clone size: NA; J gene: TRBJ2-3; D gene: TRBD2; V gene: TRBV4-3; CDR3 protein: CASSDSGSRTDTQYF; CDR3 DNA: TGCGCCAGCAGCGATAGCGGGAGTCGAACAGATACGCAGTATTTT
clone size: few; J gene: TRBJ2-7; D gene: NA; V gene: TRBV7-2; CDR3 protein: CASSLAGQFEQYF; CDR3 DNA: TGTGCCAGCAGCCTAGCCGGACAGTTCGAGCAGTACTTC
clone size: NA; J gene: TRBJ2-2; D gene: TRBD1; V gene: TRBV6-2/TRBV6-3; CDR3 protein: CASSRDRGHQTYTGELFF; CDR3 DNA: TGTGCCAGCAGCCGGGACAGGGGGCACCAAACTTACACCGGGGAGCTGTTTTTT
clone size: NA; J gene: TRBJ1-1; D gene: NA; V gene: TRBV7-6; CDR3 protein: CASSEPRGSGEAFF; CDR3 DNA: TGTGCCAGCAGCGAACCTAGGGGGAGCGGTGAAGCTTTCTTT
clone size: NA; J gene: TRBJ1-1; D gene: NA; V gene: TRBV7-8; CDR3 protein: CASSLVNTKNTEAFF; CDR3 DNA: TGTGCCAGCAGCTTAGTTAATACAAAGAACACTGAAGCTTTCTTT
clone size: few; J gene: TRBJ1-5; D gene: TRBD1; V gene: TRBV28; CDR3 protein: CASTGTAQSGPQHF; CDR3 DNA: TGTGCCTCGACCGGGACAGCCCAATCAGGGCCCCAGCATTTT
clone size: few; J gene: TRBJ2-5; D gene: NA; V gene: TRBV28; CDR3 protein: CASSWGREETQYF; CDR3 DNA: TGTGCCAGCAGCTGGGGACGAGAAGAGACCCAGTACTTC